This T cell receptor (beta chain) was observed in a study of T cell responses to AZD1222 COVID-19 vaccine. The CDR3 is 14 residues long. V was shortened by 0 bases and J by 1 base, with 7 bases between the two germline ends. CDR1 is SGDLS, CDR2 YYNGEE, per germline. Here immunoSEQ multiplex PCR was the method, and the copy in TCRdb shows in-frame clones only, minus some. The sample has around 110,000 clones; around 88% are singletons. This clonotype was obtained from an adult in good health. V gene TRBV9 combines with J gene TRBJ1-2; no definite D call. Sequencing used peripheral blood, obtained on day 0 of AZD1222 vaccination. CDR3 DNA: TGTGCCAGCAGCGTAGCTACGGGTAACTATGGCTACACCTTC. This encodes CASSVATGNYGYTF. Full variable domain (outside the CDR3, taken from reference TRBV9 and TRBJ1-2): DSGVTQTPKHLITATGQRVTLRCSPRSGDLSVYWYQQSLDQGLQFLIQYYNGEERAKGNILERFSAQQFPDLHSELNLSSLELGDSALYFCASSVATGNYGYTFGSGTRLTVV.